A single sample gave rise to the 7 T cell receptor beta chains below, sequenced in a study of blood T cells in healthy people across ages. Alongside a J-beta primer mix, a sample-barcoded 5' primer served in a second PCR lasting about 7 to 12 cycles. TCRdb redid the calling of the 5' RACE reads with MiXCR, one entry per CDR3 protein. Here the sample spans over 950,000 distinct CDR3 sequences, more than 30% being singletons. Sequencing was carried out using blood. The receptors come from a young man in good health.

The DNA for the CDR3 is TGTGCCTGGAGTGCAACACTCCAGGGGAGAGATGGCTACACCTTC. Protein sequence: CAWSATLQGRDGYTF. The V call is TRBV30, the J call TRBJ1-2, with D possibly TRBD1 on 6 matching bases. V was shortened by 1 base and J by 6 bases, with 18 bases between the two germline ends. This CDR3 has 15 amino acids. Germline-derived CDR1 and CDR2 are GTSNPN and SVGIG (reference sequence).

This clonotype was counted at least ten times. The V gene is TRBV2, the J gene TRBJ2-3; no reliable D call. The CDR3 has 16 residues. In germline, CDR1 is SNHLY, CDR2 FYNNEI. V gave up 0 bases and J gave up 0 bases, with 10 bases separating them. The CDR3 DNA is TGTGCCAGCAGTGAAGCCTGGAGAGCCAGCACAGATACGCAGTATTTT. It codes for CASSEAWRASTDTQYF. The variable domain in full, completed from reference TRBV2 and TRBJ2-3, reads EPEVTQTPSHQVTQMGQEVILRCVPISNHLYFYWYRQILGQKVEFLVSFYNNEISEKSEIFDDQFSVERPDGSNFTLKIRSTKLEDSAMYFCASSEAWRASTDTQYFGPGTRLTVL.

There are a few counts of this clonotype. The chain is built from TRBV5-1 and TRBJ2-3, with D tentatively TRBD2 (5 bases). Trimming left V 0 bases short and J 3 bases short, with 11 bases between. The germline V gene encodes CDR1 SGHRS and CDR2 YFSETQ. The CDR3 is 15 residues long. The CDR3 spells CASSLALGVTDTQYF. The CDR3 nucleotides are TGCGCCAGCAGCTTGGCCCTGGGAGTAACAGATACGCAGTATTTT.

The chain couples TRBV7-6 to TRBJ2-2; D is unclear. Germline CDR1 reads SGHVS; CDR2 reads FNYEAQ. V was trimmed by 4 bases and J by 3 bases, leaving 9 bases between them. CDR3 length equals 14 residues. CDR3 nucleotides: TGTGCCAGCAGCTCCCAAGAGGACACCGGGGAGCTGTTTTTT. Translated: CASSSQEDTGELFF. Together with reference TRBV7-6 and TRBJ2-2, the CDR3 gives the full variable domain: GAGVSQSPRYKVTKRGQDVALRCDPISGHVSLYWYRQALGQGPEFLTYFNYEAQQDKSGLPNDRFSAERPEGSISTLTIQRTEQRDSAMYRCASSSQEDTGELFFGEGSRLTVL.

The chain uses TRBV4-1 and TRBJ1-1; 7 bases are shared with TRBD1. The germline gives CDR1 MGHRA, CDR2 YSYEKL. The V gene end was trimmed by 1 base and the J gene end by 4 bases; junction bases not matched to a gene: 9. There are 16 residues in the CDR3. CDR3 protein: CASSQGGTARGTEAFF. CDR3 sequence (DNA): TGCGCCAGCAGCCAAGGGGGGACAGCCCGAGGCACTGAAGCTTTCTTT.

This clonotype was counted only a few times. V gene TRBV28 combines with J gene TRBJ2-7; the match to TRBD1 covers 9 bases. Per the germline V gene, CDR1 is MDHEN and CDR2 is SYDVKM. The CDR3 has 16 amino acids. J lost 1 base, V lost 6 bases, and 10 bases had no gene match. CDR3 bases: TGTGCCAGCAGCGATACAGGGGGCGAAAAATCCTACGAGCAGTACTTC. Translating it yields CASSDTGGEKSYEQYF.

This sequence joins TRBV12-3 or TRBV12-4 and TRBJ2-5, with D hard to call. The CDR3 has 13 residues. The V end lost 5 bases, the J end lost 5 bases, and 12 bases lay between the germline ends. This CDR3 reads CASSVWQQETQYF. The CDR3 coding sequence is TGTGCCAGCAGTGTATGGCAGCAGGAGACCCAGTACTTC.